This T cell receptor (beta chain) was identified in a study of shared clonotypes between healthy human individuals. For the study at large: CD8 memory received one plate per donor, CD8 naive two, CD4 memory three and CD4 naive three.

On this clone: Its specificity is not known.

Deep-level assay runs were performed. Using immunoSEQ multiplex PCR, the repertoire was profiled, and TCRdb retains in-frame clones only, with some absent. The table has approximately 640,000 clones, 90% seen once. The CDR3 totals 15 residues. V lost 3 bases, J lost 5 bases, and 9 bases stayed unmatched. CDR1 and CDR2 (germline): LNHDA, SQIVND (reference sequence). Whole-study results and caveats: Generation probabilities were higher for clonotypes shared across all four sorted-subset donors than for unshared ones. In this cohort, only blood was sampled, and tissue repertoires likely differ.

This clonotype was sampled from a man younger than 35 in good health. Some clones in this sample may be carry-over from other donors' samples. The chain employs TRBV19 and TRBJ2-5; 7 nucleotides match TRBD2. The specimen was memory CD8+ T cells from PBMCs. Subset indicated: CD45RO+ cells pooled with CCR7-negative TemRA cells. Written as DNA, the CDR3 is TGTGCCAGTAGTATCCCGATTGGCGGGAGTGAGACCCAGTACTTC. This codes for CASSIPIGGSETQYF. Combining the CDR3 with reference TRBV19 and TRBJ2-5 gives the whole variable domain DGGITQSPKYLFRKEGQNVTLSCEQNLNHDAMYWYRQDPGQGLRLIYYSQIVNDFQKGDIAEGYSVSREKKESFPLTVTSAQKNPTAFYLCASSIPIGGSETQYFGPGTRLLVL.